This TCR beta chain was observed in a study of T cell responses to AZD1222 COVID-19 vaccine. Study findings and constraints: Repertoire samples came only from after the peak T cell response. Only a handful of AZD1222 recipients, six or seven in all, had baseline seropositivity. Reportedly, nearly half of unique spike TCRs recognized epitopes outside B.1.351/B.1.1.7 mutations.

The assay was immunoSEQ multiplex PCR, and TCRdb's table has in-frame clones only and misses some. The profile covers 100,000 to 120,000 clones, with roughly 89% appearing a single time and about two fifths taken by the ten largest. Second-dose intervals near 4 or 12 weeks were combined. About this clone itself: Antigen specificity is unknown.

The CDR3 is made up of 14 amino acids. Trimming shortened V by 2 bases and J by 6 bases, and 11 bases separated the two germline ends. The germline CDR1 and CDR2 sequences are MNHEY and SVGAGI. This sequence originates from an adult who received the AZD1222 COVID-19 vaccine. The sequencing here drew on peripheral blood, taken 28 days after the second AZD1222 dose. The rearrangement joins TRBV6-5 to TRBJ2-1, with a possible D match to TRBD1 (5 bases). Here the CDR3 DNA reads TGTGCCAGCAGTTACAGGCAGGGTGTCAATGAGCAGTTCTTC. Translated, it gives CASSYRQGVNEQFF.